The 20 T cell receptor beta chains below were found in one sample sequenced in a study of T cell responses to AZD1222 COVID-19 vaccine. The assay was immunoSEQ multiplex PCR, and TCRdb's table has in-frame clones only and misses some. Altogether some 160,000 clones are present, 85% to 95% being singletons, with the ten largest covering approximately 1%. Sequencing was performed on peripheral blood, taken on day 0 of AZD1222 vaccination. These receptors all stem from an adult in good health.

The chain carries TRBV19 and TRBJ1-2; D gene ambiguous. The germline gives CDR1 LNHDA, CDR2 SQIVND (reference sequence). CDR3 length: 14 amino acids. V was pared by 6 bases and J by 4 bases, with 15 bases between. Here the CDR3 DNA reads TGTGCCAGTAGCCCGGACGGCCTGGCCTATGGCTACACCTTC. Residues: CASSPDGLAYGYTF. Looking up the rest from reference TRBV19 and TRBJ1-2 gives the full variable domain: DGGITQSPKYLFRKEGQNVTLSCEQNLNHDAMYWYRQDPGQGLRLIYYSQIVNDFQKGDIAEGYSVSREKKESFPLTVTSAQKNPTAFYLCASSPDGLAYGYTFGSGTRLTVV.

The chain has TRBV7-3 and TRBJ1-2; D possibly corresponds to TRBD1 (5 bases). Trimming took 4 bases from V and 3 from J, leaving 18 bases between them. The CDR3 runs 16 residues. The germline gives CDR1 SGHTA, CDR2 FQGTGA. CDR3 sequence (DNA): TGTGCCAGCAGCTCCCAGCCCGGGGGTCTAGACTATGGCTACACCTTC. Translation: CASSSQPGGLDYGYTF.

The CDR3 region is CASSYYGSFNTEAFF. The CDR3 bases are TGTGCCAGCAGTTATTACGGGTCATTTAACACTGAAGCTTTCTTT. V and J are TRBV6-2 or TRBV6-3 and TRBJ1-1; D is unresolved. Germline-derived CDR1 and CDR2 are MNHEY and SVGEGT. V lost 3 bases and J 2 bases, leaving 13 bases between the germline ends. The CDR3 has 15 amino acids.

This clone turned up a few times. The chain is built from TRBV4-1 and TRBJ1-6, with D perhaps matching TRBD1 (5 bases). V lost 2 bases to trimming and J lost 9 bases, with 14 bases between them. Germline loops: CDR1 MGHRA, CDR2 YSYEKL. The CDR3 loop spans 15 amino acids. CDR3 nucleotides: TGCGCCAGCAGCCAACCCGACAGAGGTAGTTCACCCCTCCACTTT. As protein: CASSQPDRGSSPLHF.

The chain uses TRBV11-1 and TRBJ2-7; 12 bases are shared with TRBD2. The CDR3 totals 16 residues. The V gene end was trimmed by 1 base and the J gene end by 2 bases; junction bases not matched to a gene: 3. Germline values: CDR1 SGHAT, CDR2 FQDESV (reference sequence). The CDR3 here is CASSLGLAGVTYEQYF. CDR3 sequence (DNA): TGTGCCAGCAGCTTAGGACTAGCGGGGGTCACCTACGAGCAGTACTTC. Full variable domain (remainder filled in from reference TRBV11-1 and TRBJ2-7): EAEVAQSPRYKITEKSQAVAFWCDPISGHATLYWYRQILGQGPELLVQFQDESVVDDSQLPKDRFSAERLKGVDSTLKIQPAELGDSAMYLCASSLGLAGVTYEQYFGPGTRLTVT.

This chain links TRBV5-1 with TRBJ1-2, with unresolved D. This CDR3 contains 15 residues. CDR1 and CDR2 from the germline V gene are SGHRS and YFSETQ. V lost 1 base and J 7 bases, leaving 17 bases between the germline ends. The CDR3 sequence is CASSLPVGPTGGYTF. The CDR3 coding sequence is TGCGCCAGCAGCTTGCCCGTAGGCCCAACCGGTGGCTACACCTTC.

The gene calls are TRBV2 and TRBJ1-2; a weak D match, TRBD1 (6 bases). The V and J ends lost 7 bases and 4 bases respectively, with 13 bases between them. The CDR3 consists of 13 residues. From germline, CDR1 is SNHLY and CDR2 FYNNEI. The CDR3 sequence: CASTAGQLYGYTF. The DNA of the CDR3 is TGTGCCAGCACGGCTGGACAGCTCTATGGCTACACCTTC.

The V call is TRBV27, the J call TRBJ1-2; 7 bases fit TRBD1. Per germline, CDR1 MNHEY and CDR2 SMNVEV (reference sequence). The junction had 21 bases not matched to a gene; V was cut back by 5 bases and J by 0 bases. The CDR3 is 20 amino acids. The CDR3 DNA reads as TGTGCCAGCAGTCCTAGGGCCTCAGGGGGGCTCTCACCAGCTAACTATGGCTACACCTTC. Its protein is CASSPRASGGLSPANYGYTF.

This clone was counted a single time. This chain links TRBV5-1 with TRBJ2-6, with D perhaps matching TRBD2 (5 bases). Germline-derived CDR1 and CDR2 are SGHRS and YFSETQ. V lost 0 bases, J lost 2 bases, and 6 bases lay in between. CDR3 length equals 15 residues. The CDR3 reads CASSLAGAGANVLTF. The DNA for the CDR3 is TGCGCCAGCAGCTTGGCCGGGGCTGGGGCCAACGTCCTGACTTTC.

The rearrangement links TRBV2 to TRBJ1-2, with TRBD1 matching 10 bases. The CDR3 totals 15 residues. CDR1 SNHLY and CDR2 FYNNEI come from the germline V gene. V was clipped by 6 bases and J by 0 bases; unmatched bases: 4. DNA for the CDR3: TGTGCCAGCAGAGACAGGGGGCTAGCTAACTATGGCTACACCTTC. Encoded protein: CASRDRGLANYGYTF.

The J gene is TRBJ1-2, the V gene TRBV25-1, with D unresolved. Germline V CDR1 and CDR2: MGHDK, SYGVNS. V was shortened by 6 bases and J by 7 bases, with 6 bases between the two germline ends. The CDR3 covers 10 residues. CDR3 in DNA: TGTGCCAGCAGCGACGTTGGCTACACCTTC. Its protein is CASSDVGYTF.

The V call is TRBV18, the J call TRBJ1-4, with TRBD1 matching 7 bases. V gave up 1 base and J gave up 7 bases; unmatched junction bases: 3. The CDR3 loop spans 14 amino acids. Germline V gives CDR1 KGHSH, CDR2 LQKENI. In DNA form, the CDR3 reads TGTGCCAGCTCACCACTGACAGGGTCTGAAAAACTGTTTTTT. As protein: CASSPLTGSEKLFF.

The rearrangement links TRBV3-1 (or the pseudogene TRBV3-2) to TRBJ1-3; maybe TRBD1 (6 bases). The germline CDR1 and CDR2 sequences are LGHDT and YNNKEL (reference sequence). V dropped 3 bases and J dropped 1 base, with 10 bases sitting between them. The CDR3 runs 15 residues. Written as DNA, the CDR3 is TGTGCCAGCAGCCATTTCGGACAGTCTGGAAACACCATATATTTT. This codes for CASSHFGQSGNTIYF.

The chain recombines TRBV6-5 with TRBJ2-1, with TRBD1 identical over 11 bases. Germline values: CDR1 MNHEY, CDR2 SVGAGI. The ends lost 7 bases at V and 7 bases at J; junction bases unmatched: 3. The CDR3 length is 13 residues. CDR3 bases: TGTGCCAGCATGGGACAGGGGGTTAATGAGCAGTTCTTC. Its protein is CASMGQGVNEQFF.

This chain joins TRBV5-1 and TRBJ1-2; TRBD1 agrees at 9 bases. V shed 4 bases, J shed 14 bases, and the junction held 15 bases outside the gene matches. The CDR3 is made up of 14 amino acids. Germline V lookup: CDR1 SGHRS, CDR2 YFSETQ. As DNA, the CDR3 is TGCGCCAGCAGCCCGGGGACAGGGTCATATCTCTTTACCTTC. It translates to CASSPGTGSYLFTF.

This chain uses TRBV6-1 with TRBJ1-1, with TRBD1 matching over 8 bases. The CDR3 extends over 12 amino acids. CDR1 and CDR2 from the germline V gene are MNHNS and SASEGT. Losses at the gene ends were 1 base for V and 11 bases for J; bases not matched to a gene: 3. The CDR3 loop reads CASSEVGQVAFF. CDR3 DNA sequence: TGTGCCAGCAGTGAAGTGGGACAGGTTGCTTTCTTT.

This rearrangement joins TRBV1 to TRBJ2-2; whether TRBD2, the table's D call, matches the DNA was not checked. TRBV1 constitutes a pseudogene. The CDR3 has 17 residues. In DNA, the CDR3 is TGCACCAGCAGCCAAGAACGGGCTAGCGTGAACACCGGGGAGCTGTTTTTT. It encodes CTSSQERASVNTGELFF.

The CDR3 is CASSQGPGAITEAFF. The DNA of the CDR3 is TGTGCCAGCAGCCAAGGTCCGGGGGCGATAACTGAAGCTTTCTTT. This chain joins TRBV4-2 and TRBJ1-1, with D possibly being TRBD1 (6 bases). Germline loops: CDR1 LGHNA, CDR2 YNFKEQ. Trimming took 1 base from V and 5 from J, leaving 14 bases between them. The CDR3 sequence is 15 residues long.

The V gene is TRBV5-1, the J gene TRBJ2-3; 8 bases map to TRBD2. Trimming at V came to 2 bases and at J to 4 bases, leaving 6 bases not matched to a gene. The CDR3 runs 15 residues. CDR1 is SGHRS and CDR2 is YFSETQ in the germline V gene. The CDR3 protein is CASSFNGGGADTQYF. The CDR3 nucleotides are TGCGCCAGCAGCTTCAACGGGGGGGGCGCAGATACGCAGTATTTT.

The chain employs TRBV7-3 and TRBJ2-3; D is undetermined. The CDR3 is 13 amino acids. V lost 1 base, J lost 4 bases, and 6 bases lay in between. Per the germline V gene, CDR1 is SGHTA and CDR2 is FQGTGA. CDR3: CASSLNSADTQYF. DNA of the CDR3: TGTGCCAGCAGCTTAAACAGCGCAGATACGCAGTATTTT.